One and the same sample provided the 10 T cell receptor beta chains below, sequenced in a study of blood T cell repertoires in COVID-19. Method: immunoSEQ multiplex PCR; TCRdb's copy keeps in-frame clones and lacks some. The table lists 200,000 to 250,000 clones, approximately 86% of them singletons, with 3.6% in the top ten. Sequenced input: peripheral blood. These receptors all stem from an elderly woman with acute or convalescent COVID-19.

CDR3 in DNA: TGTGCCAGCAGTGAACAACAGGGGGGTCGGAAGACTGAAGCTTTCTTT. Translated, it gives CASSEQQGGRKTEAFF. The chain recombines TRBV2 with TRBJ1-1; 8 bases match TRBD1. The CDR3 runs to 16 residues. Trimming removed 2 bases from V and 5 bases from J; junction bases left unmatched: 10. The germline CDR1 and CDR2 sequences are SNHLY and FYNNEI. Full variable domain (outside the CDR3, taken from reference TRBV2 and TRBJ1-1): EPEVTQTPSHQVTQMGQEVILRCVPISNHLYFYWYRQILGQKVEFLVSFYNNEISEKSEIFDDQFSVERPDGSNFTLKIRSTKLEDSAMYFCASSEQQGGRKTEAFFGQGTRLTVV.

The chain's CDR3 is CASSVGQNYEQYF. CDR3 sequence (DNA): TGTGCCAGCAGCGTAGGACAGAACTACGAGCAGTACTTC. This chain joins TRBV9 and TRBJ2-7; D may be TRBD1 (5 bases). The germline gives CDR1 SGDLS, CDR2 YYNGEE. The CDR3 sequence is 13 residues long. V lost 0 bases and J lost 3, with 7 bases in between.

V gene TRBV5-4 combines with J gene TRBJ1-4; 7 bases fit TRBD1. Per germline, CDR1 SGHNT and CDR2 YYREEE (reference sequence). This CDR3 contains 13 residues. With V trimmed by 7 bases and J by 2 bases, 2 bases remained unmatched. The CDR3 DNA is TGTGCCAGCCAGACAGGGACTAATGAAAAACTGTTTTTT. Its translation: CASQTGTNEKLFF.

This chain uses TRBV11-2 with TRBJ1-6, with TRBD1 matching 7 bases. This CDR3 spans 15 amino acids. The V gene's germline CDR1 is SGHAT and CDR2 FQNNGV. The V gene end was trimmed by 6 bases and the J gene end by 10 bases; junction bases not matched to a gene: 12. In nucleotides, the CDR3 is TGTGCCAGCAGTCCCGCGGGACAGTTAGGGTCACCCCTCCACTTT. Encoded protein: CASSPAGQLGSPLHF.

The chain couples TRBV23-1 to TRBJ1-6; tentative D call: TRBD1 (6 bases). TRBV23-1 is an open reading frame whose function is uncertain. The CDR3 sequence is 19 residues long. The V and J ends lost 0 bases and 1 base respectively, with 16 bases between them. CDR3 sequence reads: CASSQSGVGACSYNSPLHF. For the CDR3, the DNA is TGCGCCAGCAGTCAATCGGGGGTGGGGGCCTGTTCCTATAATTCACCCCTCCACTTT.

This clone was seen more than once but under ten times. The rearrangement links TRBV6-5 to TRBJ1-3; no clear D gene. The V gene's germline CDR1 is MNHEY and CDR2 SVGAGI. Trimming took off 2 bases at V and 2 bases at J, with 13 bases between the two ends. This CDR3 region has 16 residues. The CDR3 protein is CASSYLATGTGNTIYF. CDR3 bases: TGTGCCAGCAGTTACCTCGCTACCGGTACTGGAAACACCATATATTTT.

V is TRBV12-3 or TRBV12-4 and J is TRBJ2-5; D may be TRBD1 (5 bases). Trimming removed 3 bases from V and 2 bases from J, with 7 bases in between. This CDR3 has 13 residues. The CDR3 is CASSFRQQETQYF. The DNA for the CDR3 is TGTGCCAGCAGTTTTCGACAGCAAGAGACCCAGTACTTC.

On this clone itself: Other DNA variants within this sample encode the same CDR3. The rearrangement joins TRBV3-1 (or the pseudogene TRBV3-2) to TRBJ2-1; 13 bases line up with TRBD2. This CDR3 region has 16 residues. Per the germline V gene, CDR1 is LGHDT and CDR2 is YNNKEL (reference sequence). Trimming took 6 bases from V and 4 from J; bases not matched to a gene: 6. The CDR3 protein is CASSLGLAGVYNEQFF. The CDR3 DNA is TGTGCCAGCAGTCTCGGACTAGCGGGGGTTTACAATGAGCAGTTCTTC.

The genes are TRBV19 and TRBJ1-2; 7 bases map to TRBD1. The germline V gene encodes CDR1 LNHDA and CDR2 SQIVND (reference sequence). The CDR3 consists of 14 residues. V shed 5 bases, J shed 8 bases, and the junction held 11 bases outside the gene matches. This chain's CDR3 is CASSAAGGGGGYTF. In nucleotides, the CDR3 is TGTGCCAGTAGTGCAGCAGGAGGGGGCGGCGGCTACACCTTC.

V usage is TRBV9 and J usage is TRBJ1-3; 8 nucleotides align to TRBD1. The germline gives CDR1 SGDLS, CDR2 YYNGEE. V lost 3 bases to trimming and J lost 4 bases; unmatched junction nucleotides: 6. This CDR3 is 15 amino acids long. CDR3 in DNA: TGTGCCAGCAGCGCCCTGGACAGGGCCGGAAACACCATATATTTT. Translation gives CASSALDRAGNTIYF.